The rows below give T cell receptor beta chains drawn from one sample of a study of blood T cell repertoires in COVID-19. Only in-frame clones appear in the TCRdb table, and some are missing; sequencing was by immunoSEQ multiplex PCR. The data hold about 75,000 clones, with around two thirds observed a single time. The sequencing input was peripheral blood. Receptor source: a human donor with acute or convalescent COVID-19. The donor label of this sample is uncertain. CDR3s include the opening cysteine and the closing phenylalanine or tryptophan. D genes are given only for firm matches. For some rows the clone size is stated as once, few or many, or as a class when expanded; others skip it.

v_call	clone_size	j_call	d_call	cdr3_nt	cdr3_aa
TRBV5-5	NA	TRBJ1-1	NA	TGTGCCAGCAGCCTAAATGGGGCGGTCCACACTGAAGCTTTCTTT	CASSLNGAVHTEAFF
TRBV5-6	few	TRBJ2-1	TRBD2	TGTGCCAGCAGCCCTCCGGGACTAGCGGGTAGTGTTGCGGCCAATGAGCAGTTCTTC	CASSPPGLAGSVAANEQFF
TRBV19	NA	TRBJ2-1	TRBD2	TGTGCCAGTAGTCAGGGGCTAGCGGGGTCTTACAATGAGCAGTTCTTC	CASSQGLAGSYNEQFF
TRBV7-2	NA	TRBJ2-7	TRBD2	TGTGCCAGCAGCCCCCGAGCGGGGACTAGCGCAAACGAGCAGTACTTC	CASSPRAGTSANEQYF
TRBV6-5	NA	TRBJ2-7	TRBD1	TGTGCCAGCAGTTACACCCAGGGGGCTGCCTACGAGCAGTACTTC	CASSYTQGAAYEQYF
TRBV28	NA	TRBJ2-1	TRBD2	TGTGCCAGCAGGTTACGCACTAGCGGGGGATACAATGAGCAGTTCTTC	CASRLRTSGGYNEQFF
TRBV28	NA	TRBJ2-1	NA	TGTGCCAGCAGTCGCACTAGCCCCAATGAGCAGTTCTTC	CASSRTSPNEQFF
TRBV4-2	NA	TRBJ2-1	TRBD2	TGTGCCAGCAGCCCTAGCGGGAGCTCCTACAATGAGCAGTTCTTC	CASSPSGSSYNEQFF
TRBV28	NA	TRBJ2-7	TRBD2	TGTGCCAGCAGTGCCCTTGGACTAGCGGGATTCTACGAGCAGTACTTC	CASSALGLAGFYEQYF
TRBV18	NA	TRBJ1-1	NA	TGTGCCAGCTCAGAAAAAGGGGGTTCCACTGAAGCTTTCTTT	CASSEKGGSTEAFF
TRBV7-3	NA	TRBJ2-1	NA	TGTGCCAGCAGCCGAGGCCAGAGCTCCTACAATGAGCAGTTCTTC	CASSRGQSSYNEQFF
TRBV15	NA	TRBJ2-5	NA	TGTGCCACCAGCGAAGACCGGTGGGCTCGTGAGACCCAGTACTTC	CATSEDRWARETQYF
TRBV10-3	few	TRBJ1-2	NA	TGTGCCATCAGTGAGCGCGATGGCTACACCTTC	CAISERDGYTF
TRBV7-9	NA	TRBJ2-5	NA	TGTGCCAGCAGCCCGTCCGGGCAAGAGACCCAGTACTTC	CASSPSGQETQYF
TRBV6-4	NA	TRBJ2-7	NA	TGTGCCAGCAGTGTTCCTTCGGGCTACGAGCAGTACTTC	CASSVPSGYEQYF
TRBV18	NA	TRBJ2-1	TRBD2	TGTGCCAGCTCACCACGGGACTACCGGAGCGGAGCCTACAATGAGCAGTTCTTC	CASSPRDYRSGAYNEQFF
TRBV5-4	NA	TRBJ2-3	NA	TGTGCCAGCAGCCCGGACTACTCCACAGATACGCAGTATTTT	CASSPDYSTDTQYF
TRBV3-1/TRBV3-2	NA	TRBJ1-2	NA	TGTGCCAGCACTTCACAGGGAAACTATGGCTACACCTTC	CASTSQGNYGYTF
TRBV27	once	TRBJ2-7	NA	TGTGCCAGCAGTCGGTACGAGCAGTACTTC	CASSRYEQYF
TRBV19	NA	TRBJ1-2	NA	TGTGCCAGTAGTACCCCTGGGGGCTTGGATGGCTACACCTTC	CASSTPGGLDGYTF
TRBV2	NA	TRBJ1-3	NA	TGTGCCAGCAGCGAAGGCCAGCCAGGCTCTGGAAACACCATATATTTT	CASSEGQPGSGNTIYF
TRBV7-3	NA	TRBJ2-7	TRBD1	TGTGCCAGCAGCTTAATGGGGGGCAGGGGGCCCTACGAGCAGTACTTC	CASSLMGGRGPYEQYF
TRBV7-8	NA	TRBJ1-5	TRBD1	TGTGCCAGCAGCTCGACAGGGCTAGGACAGCCCCAGCATTTT	CASSSTGLGQPQHF
TRBV7-2	few	TRBJ2-7	NA	TGTGCCAGCAGCCCCGGTGTGGGGGGAGGTTTCGAGCAGTACTTC	CASSPGVGGGFEQYF
TRBV7-9	NA	TRBJ2-1	NA	TGTGCCAGCAGCTTAGGCGGGGACCAGTTCTTC	CASSLGGDQFF
TRBV19	medium-sized	TRBJ1-5	NA	TGTGCCAGTAGCAAAGTGGCAGGGGGCAATCAGCCCCAGCATTTT	CASSKVAGGNQPQHF